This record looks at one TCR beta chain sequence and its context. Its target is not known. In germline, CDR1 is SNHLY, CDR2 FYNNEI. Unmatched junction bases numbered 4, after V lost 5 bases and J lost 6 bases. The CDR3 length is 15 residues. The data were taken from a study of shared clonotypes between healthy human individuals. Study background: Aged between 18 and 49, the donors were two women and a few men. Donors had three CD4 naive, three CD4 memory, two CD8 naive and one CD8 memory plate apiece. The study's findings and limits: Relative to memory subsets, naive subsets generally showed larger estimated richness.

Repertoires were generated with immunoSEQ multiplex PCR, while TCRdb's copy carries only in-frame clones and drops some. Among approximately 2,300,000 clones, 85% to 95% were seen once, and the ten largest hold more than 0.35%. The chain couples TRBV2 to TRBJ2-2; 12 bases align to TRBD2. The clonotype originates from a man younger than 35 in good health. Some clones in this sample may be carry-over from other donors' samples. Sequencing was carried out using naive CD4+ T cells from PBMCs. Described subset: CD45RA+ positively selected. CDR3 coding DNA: TGTGCCAGCAGTATACTAGCGGGGGGCCCCGGGGAGCTGTTTTTT. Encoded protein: CASSILAGGPGELFF.